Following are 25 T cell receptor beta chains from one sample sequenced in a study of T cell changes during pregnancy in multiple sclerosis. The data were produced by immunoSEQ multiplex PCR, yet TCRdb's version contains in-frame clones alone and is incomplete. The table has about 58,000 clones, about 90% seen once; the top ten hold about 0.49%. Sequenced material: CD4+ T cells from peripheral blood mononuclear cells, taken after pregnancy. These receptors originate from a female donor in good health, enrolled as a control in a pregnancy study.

CDR3 residues: CASSIGGHISNQPQHF. CDR3 DNA: TGTGCCAGTAGTATAGGGGGACACATTAGCAATCAGCCCCAGCATTTT. J is TRBJ1-5 and V is TRBV19; tentative D call: TRBD1 (6 bases). The CDR3 consists of 16 residues. Germline lookup yields CDR1 LNHDA and CDR2 SQIVND (reference sequence). V was trimmed by 1 base and J by 0 bases, leaving 10 bases between them. The variable domain in full, completed from reference TRBV19 and TRBJ1-5, reads DGGITQSPKYLFRKEGQNVTLSCEQNLNHDAMYWYRQDPGQGLRLIYYSQIVNDFQKGDIAEGYSVSREKKESFPLTVTSAQKNPTAFYLCASSIGGHISNQPQHFGDGTRLSIL.

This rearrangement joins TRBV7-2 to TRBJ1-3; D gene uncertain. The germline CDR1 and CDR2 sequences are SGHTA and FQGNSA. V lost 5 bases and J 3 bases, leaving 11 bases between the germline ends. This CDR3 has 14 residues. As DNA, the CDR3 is TGTGCCAGCAGCCTTGGCGGGGATGGAAACACCATATATTTT. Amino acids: CASSLGGDGNTIYF.

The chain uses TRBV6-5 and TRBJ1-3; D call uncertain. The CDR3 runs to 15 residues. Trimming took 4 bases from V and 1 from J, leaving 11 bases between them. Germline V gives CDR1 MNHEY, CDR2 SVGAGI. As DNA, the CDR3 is TGTGCCAGCAGTTTGAGTTACAGATCTGGAAACACCATATATTTT. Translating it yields CASSLSYRSGNTIYF.

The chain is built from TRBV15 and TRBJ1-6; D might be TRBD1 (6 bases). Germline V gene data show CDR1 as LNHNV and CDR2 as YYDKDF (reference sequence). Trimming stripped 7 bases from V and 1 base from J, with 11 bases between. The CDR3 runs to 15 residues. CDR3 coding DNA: TGTGCCACCAACGTAGGACAGTCCTATAATTCACCCCTCCACTTT. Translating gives CATNVGQSYNSPLHF.

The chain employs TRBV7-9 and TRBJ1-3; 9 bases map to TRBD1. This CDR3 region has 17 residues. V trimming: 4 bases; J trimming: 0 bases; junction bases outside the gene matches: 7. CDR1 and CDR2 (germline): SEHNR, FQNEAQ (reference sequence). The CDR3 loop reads CASSSTGGQPSGNTIYF. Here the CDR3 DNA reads TGTGCCAGCAGCTCTACAGGGGGCCAACCCTCTGGAAACACCATATATTTT.

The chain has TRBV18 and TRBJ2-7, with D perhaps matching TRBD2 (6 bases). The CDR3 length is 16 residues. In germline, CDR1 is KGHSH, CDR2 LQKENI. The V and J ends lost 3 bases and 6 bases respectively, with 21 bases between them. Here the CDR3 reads CASSPRSGEVMSEQYF. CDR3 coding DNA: TGTGCCAGCTCACCCCGGTCGGGGGAGGTTATGTCCGAGCAGTACTTC.

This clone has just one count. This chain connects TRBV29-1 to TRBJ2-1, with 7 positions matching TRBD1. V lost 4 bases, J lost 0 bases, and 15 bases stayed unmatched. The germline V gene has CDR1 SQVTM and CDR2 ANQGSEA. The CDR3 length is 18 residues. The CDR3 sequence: CSVARGQNFRSSYNEQFF. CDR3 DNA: TGCAGCGTTGCCCGGGGACAGAACTTCAGAAGCTCCTACAATGAGCAGTTCTTC.

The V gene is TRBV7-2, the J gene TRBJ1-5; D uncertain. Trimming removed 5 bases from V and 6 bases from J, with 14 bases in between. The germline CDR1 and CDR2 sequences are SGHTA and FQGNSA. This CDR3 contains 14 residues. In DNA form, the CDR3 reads TGTGCCAGCAGCCTTCCGGGGATGGGTCAGCCCCAGCATTTT. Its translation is CASSLPGMGQPQHF.

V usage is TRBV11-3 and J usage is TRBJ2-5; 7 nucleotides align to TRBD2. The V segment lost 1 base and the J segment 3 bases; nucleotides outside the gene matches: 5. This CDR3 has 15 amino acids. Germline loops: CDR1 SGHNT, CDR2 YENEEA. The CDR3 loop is CASSLALRGEETQYF. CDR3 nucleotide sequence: TGTGCCAGCAGCTTAGCCCTACGGGGGGAAGAGACCCAGTACTTC.

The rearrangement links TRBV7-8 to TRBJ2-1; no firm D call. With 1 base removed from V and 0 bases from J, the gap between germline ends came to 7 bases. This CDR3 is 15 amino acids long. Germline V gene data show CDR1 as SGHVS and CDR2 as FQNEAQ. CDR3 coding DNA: TGTGCCAGCAGCTTAGACCCAGGCTCCTACAATGAGCAGTTCTTC. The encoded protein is CASSLDPGSYNEQFF.

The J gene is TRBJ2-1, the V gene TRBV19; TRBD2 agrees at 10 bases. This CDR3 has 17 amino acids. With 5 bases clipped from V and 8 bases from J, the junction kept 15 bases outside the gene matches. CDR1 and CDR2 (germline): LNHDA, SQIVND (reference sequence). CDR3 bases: TGTGCCAGTAGTTCAGTCGGCCAGCGGGGGGGCTCATATGAGCAGTTCTTC. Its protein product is CASSSVGQRGGSYEQFF. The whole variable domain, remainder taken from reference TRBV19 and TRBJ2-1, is DGGITQSPKYLFRKEGQNVTLSCEQNLNHDAMYWYRQDPGQGLRLIYYSQIVNDFQKGDIAEGYSVSREKKESFPLTVTSAQKNPTAFYLCASSSVGQRGGSYEQFFGPGTRLTVL.

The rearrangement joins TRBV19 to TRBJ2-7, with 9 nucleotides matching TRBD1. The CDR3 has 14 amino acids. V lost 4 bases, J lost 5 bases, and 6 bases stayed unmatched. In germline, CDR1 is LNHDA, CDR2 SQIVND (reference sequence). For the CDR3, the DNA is TGTGCCAGTAGTACCCGGACAGGGGCTGACGAGCAGTACTTC. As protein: CASSTRTGADEQYF.

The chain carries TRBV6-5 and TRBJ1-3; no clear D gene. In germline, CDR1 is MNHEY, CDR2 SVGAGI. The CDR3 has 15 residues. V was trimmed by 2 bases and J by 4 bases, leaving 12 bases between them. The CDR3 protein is CASSYRPRGGNTIYF. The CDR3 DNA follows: TGTGCCAGCAGTTACCGGCCCCGGGGAGGAAACACCATATATTTT.

DNA for the CDR3: TGTGCCAGCAGCGAAAGGGGGGGGCCATCATCCTACGAGCAGTACTTC. Protein product: CASSERGGPSSYEQYF. This sequence joins TRBV7-2 and TRBJ2-7; a weak D match, TRBD2 (7 bases). CDR1 and CDR2 from the germline V gene are SGHTA and FQGNSA. The CDR3 runs 16 residues. V lost 5 bases to trimming and J lost 1 base, with 18 bases between them. The full variable domain, in which reference TRBV7-2 and TRBJ2-7 provide the parts outside the CDR3, is GAGVSQSPSNKVTEKGKDVELRCDPISGHTALYWYRQSLGQGLEFLIYFQGNSAPDKSGLPSDRFSAERTGGSVSTLTIQRTQQEDSAVYLCASSERGGPSSYEQYFGPGTRLTVT.

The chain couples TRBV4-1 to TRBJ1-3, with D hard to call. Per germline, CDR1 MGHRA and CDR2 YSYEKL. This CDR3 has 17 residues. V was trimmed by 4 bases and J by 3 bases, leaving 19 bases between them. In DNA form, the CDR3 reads TGCGCCAGCAGCCCCATAGTAAGGGAGTGGGGTGGAAACACCATATATTTT. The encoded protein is CASSPIVREWGGNTIYF.

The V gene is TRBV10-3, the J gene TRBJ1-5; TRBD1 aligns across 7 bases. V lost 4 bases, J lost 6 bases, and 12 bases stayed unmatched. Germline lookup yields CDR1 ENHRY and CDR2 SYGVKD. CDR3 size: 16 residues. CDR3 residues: CAISGTTGKNGQPQHF. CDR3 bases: TGTGCCATCAGTGGAACGACAGGGAAGAATGGTCAGCCCCAGCATTTT.

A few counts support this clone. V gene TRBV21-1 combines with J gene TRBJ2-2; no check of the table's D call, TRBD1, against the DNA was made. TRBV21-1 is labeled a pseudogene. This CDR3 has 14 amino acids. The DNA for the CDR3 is TGTGCCAGCACCACAGAGAGGGACAACGGGGAGCTGTTTTTT. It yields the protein CASTTERDNGELFF.

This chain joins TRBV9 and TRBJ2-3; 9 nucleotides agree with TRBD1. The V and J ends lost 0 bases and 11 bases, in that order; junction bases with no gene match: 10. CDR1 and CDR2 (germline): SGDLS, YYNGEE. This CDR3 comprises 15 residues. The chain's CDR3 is CASSVAPDRGRMQYF. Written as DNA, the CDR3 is TGTGCCAGCAGCGTAGCCCCCGACAGGGGGAGGATGCAGTATTTT.

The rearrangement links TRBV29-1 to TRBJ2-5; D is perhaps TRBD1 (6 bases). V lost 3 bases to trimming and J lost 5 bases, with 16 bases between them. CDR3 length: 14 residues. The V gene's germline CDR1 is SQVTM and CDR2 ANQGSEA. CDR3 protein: CSVDRGGAMETQYF. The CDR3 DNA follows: TGCAGCGTTGATCGTGGGGGCGCGATGGAGACCCAGTACTTC.

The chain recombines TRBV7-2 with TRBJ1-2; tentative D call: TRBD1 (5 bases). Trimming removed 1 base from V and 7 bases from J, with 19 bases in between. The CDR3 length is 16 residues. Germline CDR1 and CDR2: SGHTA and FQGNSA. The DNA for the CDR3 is TGTGCCAGCAGCTTAGAGGGGCCGCCCATTAGTGGTGGCTACACCTTC. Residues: CASSLEGPPISGGYTF. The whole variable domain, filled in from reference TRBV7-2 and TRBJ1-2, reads GAGVSQSPSNKVTEKGKDVELRCDPISGHTALYWYRQSLGQGLEFLIYFQGNSAPDKSGLPSDRFSAERTGGSVSTLTIQRTQQEDSAVYLCASSLEGPPISGGYTFGSGTRLTVV.

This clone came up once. CDR3 DNA: TGCGCCAGCAATAGAGAGGCAGAGTATGAAAAACTGTTTTTT. It yields the protein CASNREAEYEKLFF. The chain uses TRBV5-1 and TRBJ1-4; D unresolved. The CDR3 has 14 amino acids. Germline CDR1 SGHRS, CDR2 YFSETQ. Trimming took 6 bases from V and 6 from J, leaving 15 bases between them.

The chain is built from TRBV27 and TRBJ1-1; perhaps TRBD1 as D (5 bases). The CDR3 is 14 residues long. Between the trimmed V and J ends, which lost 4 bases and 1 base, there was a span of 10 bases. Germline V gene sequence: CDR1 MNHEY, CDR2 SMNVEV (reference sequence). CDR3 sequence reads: CASSYRGKNTEAFF. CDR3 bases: TGTGCCAGCAGTTATCGGGGGAAGAACACTGAAGCTTTCTTT.

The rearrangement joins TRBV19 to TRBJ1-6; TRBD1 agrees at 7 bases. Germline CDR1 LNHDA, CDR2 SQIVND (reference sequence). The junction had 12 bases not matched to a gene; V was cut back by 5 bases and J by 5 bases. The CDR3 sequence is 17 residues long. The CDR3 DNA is TGTGCCAGTAGTCATCCGACAGGGACAGCCGATAATTCACCCCTCCACTTT. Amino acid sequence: CASSHPTGTADNSPLHF.

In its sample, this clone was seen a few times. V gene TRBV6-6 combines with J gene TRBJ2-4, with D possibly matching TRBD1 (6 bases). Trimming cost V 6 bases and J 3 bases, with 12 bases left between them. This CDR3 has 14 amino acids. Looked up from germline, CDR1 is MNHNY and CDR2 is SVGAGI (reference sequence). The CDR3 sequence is CASSQPDSKNIQYF. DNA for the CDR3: TGTGCCAGCAGCCAACCGGACAGCAAAAACATTCAGTACTTC.

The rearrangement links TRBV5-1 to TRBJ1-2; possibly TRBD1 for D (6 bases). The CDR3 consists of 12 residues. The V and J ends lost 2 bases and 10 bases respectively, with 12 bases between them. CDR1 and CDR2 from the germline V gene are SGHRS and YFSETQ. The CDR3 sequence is CASSLNRVDYTF. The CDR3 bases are TGCGCCAGCAGCTTAAACAGGGTCGACTACACCTTC.